This is a list of T cell receptor beta chains from one sample in a study of metastatic and nonmetastatic thyroid tumors. Via MiXCR, TCRdb re-called the PCR reads. Of fewer than 70,000 clones in the sample, almost 30% are singletons; the top ten hold more than 15%. The sequencing sample was made of blood. Receptors were obtained from a female donor with papillary thyroid cancer or a benign thyroid nodule (not recorded which). Some clones in this sample may be carry-over from other donors' samples. CDR3s include the opening cysteine and the closing phenylalanine or tryptophan.

j_call | v_call | cdr3_aa
TRBJ2-7 | TRBV5-4 | CASSNGLAGGGHEQYF
TRBJ2-1 | TRBV25-1 | CASSETSGNSYNEQFF
TRBJ1-2 | TRBV11-2 | CASSYPRRNYGYTF
TRBJ2-7 | TRBV20-1 | CSARDSLGGAFSYEQYF
TRBJ2-7 | TRBV6-2/TRBV6-3 | CASGRSDRGYEQYF
TRBJ2-3 | TRBV20-1 | CSARDLASGQTDTQYF
TRBJ1-1 | TRBV19 | CASTRGLGTEAFF
TRBJ2-2 | TRBV11-2 | CASRTSGDTGELFF
TRBJ2-1 | TRBV12-3/TRBV12-4 | CASSSRGRARSGVNEQFF
TRBJ2-2 | TRBV7-2 | CASSFQTGSGGELFF
TRBJ2-1 | TRBV10-3 | CAISERAGRNNEQFF
TRBJ1-6 | TRBV6-1 | CASSARELGSYNSPLHF
TRBJ1-6 | TRBV20-1 | CSARLQGGQSPLHF
TRBJ1-6 | TRBV7-9 | CASSLGQGWSPLHF
TRBJ1-5 | TRBV6-2/TRBV6-3 | CASSYGHGRRGNQPQHF
TRBJ2-7 | TRBV27 | CASSLGAPHTYEQYF
TRBJ2-3 | TRBV6-5 | CASSYGLRGTDTQYF
TRBJ2-1 | TRBV20-1 | CSARGLNYNEQFF
TRBJ2-7 | TRBV20-1 | CSEAGTGGRAYEQYF
TRBJ1-1 | TRBV7-2 | CASSFPPGRGTEAFF
TRBJ2-1 | TRBV10-2 | CASTDGQGPNEQFF
TRBJ2-1 | TRBV19 | CATSGRQGADEQFF
TRBJ1-6 | TRBV20-1 | CSARSAGGFSYNSPLHF
TRBJ1-6 | TRBV7-8 | CASSPRSLYNSPLHF
TRBJ1-1 | TRBV6-1 | CASSHYATLNTEAFF
TRBJ2-7 | TRBV27 | CASSLQPPSSDPSYEQYF
TRBJ2-7 | TRBV3-1 | CASSSGGGFYEQYF
TRBJ1-2 | TRBV6-1 | CASSRRDSYGYTF
TRBJ2-3 | TRBV20-1 | CSARGLERDTQYF
TRBJ1-4 | TRBV6-2/TRBV6-3 | CASSGLLRGEKLFF
TRBJ2-3 | TRBV6-4 | CASSLRGGTDTQYF
TRBJ1-2 | TRBV15 | CATSRGRNPNYGYTF
TRBJ1-1 | TRBV7-9 | CASSLKGQMNTEAFF
TRBJ1-5 | TRBV2 | CASSESTGTRNQPQHF
TRBJ2-7 | TRBV30 | CAWSVHSGIYEQYF
TRBJ2-7 | TRBV6-1 | CASAFGRGSYEQYF
TRBJ2-5 | TRBV20-1 | CSARDLGQGYQETQYF
TRBJ1-2 | TRBV4-1 | CASSQVDRNYGYTF
TRBJ2-2 | TRBV5-1 | CASETGFTGELFF
TRBJ1-2 | TRBV7-9 | CASSLAQGPNYGYTF
TRBJ1-1 | TRBV6-2/TRBV6-3 | CASSYSGQLSTEAFF
TRBJ2-5 | TRBV27 | CAAGPGGGSETQYF
TRBJ1-1 | TRBV12-3/TRBV12-4 | CASSYLHMNTEAFF
TRBJ1-2 | TRBV11-2 | CASSPEGYGYTF
TRBJ2-2 | TRBV3-1 | CASSQALRGQTGELFF
TRBJ1-1 | TRBV28 | CASSSLTGGAEKAFF
TRBJ1-5 | TRBV6-1 | CASSEQGRQPQHF
TRBJ2-2 | TRBV7-3 | CASSPSGRAGTGELFF
TRBJ2-3 | TRBV7-8 | CASSSLAGGPSDTQYF
TRBJ2-7 | TRBV6-2/TRBV6-3 | CASTAGGGNEQYF
TRBJ2-7 | TRBV12-3/TRBV12-4 | CASSSSGTGVYEQYF
TRBJ1-1 | TRBV4-1 | CASSQTEAAEAFF
TRBJ2-2 | TRBV4-2 | CASTTRDAGELFF
TRBJ2-1 | TRBV7-9 | CASSLVIWQSQFF